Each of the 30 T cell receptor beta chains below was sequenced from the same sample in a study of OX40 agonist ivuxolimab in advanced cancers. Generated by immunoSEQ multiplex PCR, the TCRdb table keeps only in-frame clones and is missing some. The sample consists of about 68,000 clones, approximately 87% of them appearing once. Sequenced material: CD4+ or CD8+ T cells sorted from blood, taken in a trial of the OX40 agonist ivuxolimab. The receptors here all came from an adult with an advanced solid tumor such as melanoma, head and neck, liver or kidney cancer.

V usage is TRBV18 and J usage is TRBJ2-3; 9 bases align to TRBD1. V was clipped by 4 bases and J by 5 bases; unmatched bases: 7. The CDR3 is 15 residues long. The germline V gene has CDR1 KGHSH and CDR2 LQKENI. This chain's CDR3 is CASSRRDREEDTQYF. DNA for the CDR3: TGTGCCAGCTCACGCCGGGACAGGGAGGAAGATACGCAGTATTTT. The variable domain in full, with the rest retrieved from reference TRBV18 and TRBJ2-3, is NAGVMQNPRHLVRRRGQEARLRCSPMKGHSHVYWYRQLPEEGLKFMVYLQKENIIDESGMPKERFSAEFPKEGPSILRIQQVVRGDSAAYFCASSRRDREEDTQYFGPGTRLTVL.

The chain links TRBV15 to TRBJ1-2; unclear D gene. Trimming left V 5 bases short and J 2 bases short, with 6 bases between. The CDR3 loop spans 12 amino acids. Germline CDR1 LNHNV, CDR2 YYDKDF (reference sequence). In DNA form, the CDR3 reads TGTGCCACCAGCCTCGCCAACTATGGCTACACCTTC. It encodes CATSLANYGYTF.

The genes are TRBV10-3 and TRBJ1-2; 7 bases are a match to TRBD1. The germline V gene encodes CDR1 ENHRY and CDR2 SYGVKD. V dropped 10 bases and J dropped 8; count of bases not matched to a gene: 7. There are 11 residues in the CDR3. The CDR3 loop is CATYRGKGYTF. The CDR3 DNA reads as TGTGCCACGTACAGGGGCAAAGGCTACACCTTC.

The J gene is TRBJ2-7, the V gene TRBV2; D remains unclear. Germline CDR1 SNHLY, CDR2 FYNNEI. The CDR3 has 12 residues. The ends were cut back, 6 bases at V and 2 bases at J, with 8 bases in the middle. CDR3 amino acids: CASRDDAYEQYF. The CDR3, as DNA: TGTGCCAGCAGAGACGACGCCTACGAGCAGTACTTC.

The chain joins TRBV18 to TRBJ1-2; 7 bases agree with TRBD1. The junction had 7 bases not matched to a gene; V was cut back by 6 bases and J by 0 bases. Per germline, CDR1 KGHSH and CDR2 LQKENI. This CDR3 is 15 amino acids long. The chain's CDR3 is CASSRGGTANYGYTF. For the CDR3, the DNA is TGTGCCAGCTCCCGTGGGGGGACAGCTAACTATGGCTACACCTTC.

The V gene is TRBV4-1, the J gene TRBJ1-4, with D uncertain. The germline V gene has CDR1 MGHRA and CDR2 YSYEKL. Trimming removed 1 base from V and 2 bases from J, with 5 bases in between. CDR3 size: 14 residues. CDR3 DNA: TGCGCCAGCAGCCAAGTTGATACTAATGAAAAACTGTTTTTT. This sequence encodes CASSQVDTNEKLFF.

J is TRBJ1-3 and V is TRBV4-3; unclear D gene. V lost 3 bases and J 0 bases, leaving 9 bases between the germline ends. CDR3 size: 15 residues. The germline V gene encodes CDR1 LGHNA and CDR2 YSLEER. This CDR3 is CASSHLGPSGNTIYF. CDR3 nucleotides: TGCGCCAGCAGCCACCTAGGACCCTCTGGAAACACCATATATTTT.

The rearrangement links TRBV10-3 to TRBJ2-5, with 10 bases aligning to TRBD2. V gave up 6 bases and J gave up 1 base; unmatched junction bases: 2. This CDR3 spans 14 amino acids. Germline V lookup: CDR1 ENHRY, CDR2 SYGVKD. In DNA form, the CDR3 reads TGTGCCATCAGGGAGCGGGAGGGCCAAGAGACCCAGTACTTC. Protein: CAIREREGQETQYF.

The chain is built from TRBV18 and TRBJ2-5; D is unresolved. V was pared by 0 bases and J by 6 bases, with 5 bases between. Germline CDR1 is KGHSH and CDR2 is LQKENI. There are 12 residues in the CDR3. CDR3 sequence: CASSPPGQTQYF. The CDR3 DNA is TGTGCCAGCTCACCACCGGGCCAGACCCAGTACTTC.

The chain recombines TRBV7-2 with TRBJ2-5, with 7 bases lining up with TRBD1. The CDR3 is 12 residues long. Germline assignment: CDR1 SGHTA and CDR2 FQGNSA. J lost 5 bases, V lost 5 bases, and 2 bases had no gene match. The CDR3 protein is CASSPQGETQYF. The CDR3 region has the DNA TGTGCCAGCAGCCCACAGGGGGAGACCCAGTACTTC.

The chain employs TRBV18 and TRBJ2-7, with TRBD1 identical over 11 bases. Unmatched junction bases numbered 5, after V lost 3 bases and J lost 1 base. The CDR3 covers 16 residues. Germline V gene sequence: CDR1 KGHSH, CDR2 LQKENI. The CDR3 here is CASSPPGTGGSYEQYF. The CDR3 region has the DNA TGTGCCAGCTCACCCCCCGGGACAGGGGGTTCCTACGAGCAGTACTTC.

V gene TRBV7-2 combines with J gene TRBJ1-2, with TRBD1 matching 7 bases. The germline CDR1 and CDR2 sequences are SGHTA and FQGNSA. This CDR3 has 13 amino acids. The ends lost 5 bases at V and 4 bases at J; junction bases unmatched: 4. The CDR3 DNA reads TGTGCCAGCAGCACCGGACAGGCCTATGGCTACACCTTC. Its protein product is CASSTGQAYGYTF.

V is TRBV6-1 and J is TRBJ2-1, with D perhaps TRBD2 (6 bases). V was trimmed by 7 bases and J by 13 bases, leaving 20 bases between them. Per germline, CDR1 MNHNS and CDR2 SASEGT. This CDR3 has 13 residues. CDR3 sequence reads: CASMSGGNIPQFF. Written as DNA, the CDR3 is TGTGCCAGCATGTCTGGAGGGAACATCCCCCAGTTCTTC.

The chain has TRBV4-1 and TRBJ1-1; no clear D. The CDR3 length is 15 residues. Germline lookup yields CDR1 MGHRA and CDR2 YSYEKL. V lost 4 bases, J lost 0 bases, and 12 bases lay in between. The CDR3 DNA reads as TGCGCCAGCAGCCCAATTTTAACCCTGAACACTGAAGCTTTCTTT. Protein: CASSPILTLNTEAFF.

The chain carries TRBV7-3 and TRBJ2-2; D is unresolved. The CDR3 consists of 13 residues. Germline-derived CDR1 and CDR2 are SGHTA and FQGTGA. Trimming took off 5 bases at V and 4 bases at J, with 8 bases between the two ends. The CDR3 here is CASSASGTGELFF. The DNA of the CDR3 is TGTGCCAGCAGCGCCTCGGGCACCGGGGAGCTGTTTTTT.

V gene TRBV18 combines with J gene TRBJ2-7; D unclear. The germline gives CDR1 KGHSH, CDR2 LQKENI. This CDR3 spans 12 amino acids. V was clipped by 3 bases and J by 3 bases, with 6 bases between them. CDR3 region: CASSPGFYEQYF. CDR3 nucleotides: TGTGCCAGCTCACCCGGATTCTACGAGCAGTACTTC.

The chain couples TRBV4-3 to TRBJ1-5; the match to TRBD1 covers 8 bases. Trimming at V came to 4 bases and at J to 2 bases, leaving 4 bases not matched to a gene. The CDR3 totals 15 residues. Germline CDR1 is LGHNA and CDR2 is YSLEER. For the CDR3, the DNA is TGCGCCAGCAGCCTTGGGACAGGCGGCAATCAGCCCCAGCATTTT. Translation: CASSLGTGGNQPQHF.

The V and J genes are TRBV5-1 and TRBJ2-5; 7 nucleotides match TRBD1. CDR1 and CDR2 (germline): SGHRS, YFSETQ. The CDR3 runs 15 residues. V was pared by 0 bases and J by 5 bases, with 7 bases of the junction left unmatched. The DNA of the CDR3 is TGCGCCAGCAGCTTGGCCTTATACAGGGGTGAGACCCAGTACTTC. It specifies CASSLALYRGETQYF.

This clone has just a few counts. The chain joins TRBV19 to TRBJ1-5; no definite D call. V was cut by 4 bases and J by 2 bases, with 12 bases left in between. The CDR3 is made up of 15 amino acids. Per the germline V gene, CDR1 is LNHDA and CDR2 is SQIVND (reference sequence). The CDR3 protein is CASSTRTVRNQPQHF. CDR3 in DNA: TGTGCCAGTAGTACCCGGACCGTACGCAATCAGCCCCAGCATTTT.

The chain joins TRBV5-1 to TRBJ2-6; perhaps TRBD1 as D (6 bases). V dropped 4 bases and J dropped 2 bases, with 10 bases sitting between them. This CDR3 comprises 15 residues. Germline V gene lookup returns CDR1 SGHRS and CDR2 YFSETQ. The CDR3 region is CASSPGTPGANVLTF. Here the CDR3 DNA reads TGCGCCAGCAGCCCCGGGACACCTGGGGCCAACGTCCTGACTTTC.

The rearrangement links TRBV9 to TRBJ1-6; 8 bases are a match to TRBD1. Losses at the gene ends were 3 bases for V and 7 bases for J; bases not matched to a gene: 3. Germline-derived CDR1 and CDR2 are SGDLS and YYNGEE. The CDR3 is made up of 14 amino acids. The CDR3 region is CASSGTGTNSPLHF. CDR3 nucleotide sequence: TGTGCCAGCAGCGGGACAGGGACAAATTCACCCCTCCACTTT.

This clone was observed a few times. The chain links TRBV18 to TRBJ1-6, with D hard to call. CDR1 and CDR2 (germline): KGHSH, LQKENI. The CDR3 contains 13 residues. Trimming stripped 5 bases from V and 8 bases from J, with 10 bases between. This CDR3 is CASSSRGDSPLHF. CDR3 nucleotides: TGTGCCAGCTCATCCCGGGGTGATTCACCCCTCCACTTT.

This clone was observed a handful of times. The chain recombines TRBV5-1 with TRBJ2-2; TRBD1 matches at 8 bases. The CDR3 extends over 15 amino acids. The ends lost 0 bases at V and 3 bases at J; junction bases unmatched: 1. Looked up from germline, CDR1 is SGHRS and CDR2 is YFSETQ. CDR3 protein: CASSLDRGDTGELFF. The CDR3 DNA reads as TGCGCCAGCAGCTTGGACAGGGGGGACACCGGGGAGCTGTTTTTT.

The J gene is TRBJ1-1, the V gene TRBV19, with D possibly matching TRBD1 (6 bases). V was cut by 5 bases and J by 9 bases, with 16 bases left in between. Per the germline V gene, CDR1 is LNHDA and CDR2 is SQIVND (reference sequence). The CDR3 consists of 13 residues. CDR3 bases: TGTGCCAGTAGTTCATACAGGGCACAACAAGCTTTCTTT. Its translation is CASSSYRAQQAFF.

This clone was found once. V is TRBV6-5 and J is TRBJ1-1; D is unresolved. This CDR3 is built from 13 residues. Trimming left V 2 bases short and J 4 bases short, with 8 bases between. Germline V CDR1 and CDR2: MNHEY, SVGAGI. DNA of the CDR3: TGTGCCAGCAGTTACCCGGGGTTCACTGAAGCTTTCTTT. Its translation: CASSYPGFTEAFF.

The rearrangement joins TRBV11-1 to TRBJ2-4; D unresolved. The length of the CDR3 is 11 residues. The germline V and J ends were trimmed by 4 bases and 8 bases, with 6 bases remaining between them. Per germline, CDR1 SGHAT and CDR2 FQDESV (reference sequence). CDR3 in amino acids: CASSSGHIQYF. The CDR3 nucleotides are TGTGCCAGCAGCTCCGGACACATTCAGTACTTC. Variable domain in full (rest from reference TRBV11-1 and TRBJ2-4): EAEVAQSPRYKITEKSQAVAFWCDPISGHATLYWYRQILGQGPELLVQFQDESVVDDSQLPKDRFSAERLKGVDSTLKIQPAELGDSAMYLCASSSGHIQYFGAGTRLSVL.

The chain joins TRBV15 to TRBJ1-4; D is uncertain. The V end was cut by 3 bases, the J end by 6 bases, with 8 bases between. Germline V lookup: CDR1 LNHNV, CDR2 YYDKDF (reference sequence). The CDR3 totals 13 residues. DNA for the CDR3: TGTGCCACCAGCAGCGACGGGTATGAAAAACTGTTTTTT. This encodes CATSSDGYEKLFF.

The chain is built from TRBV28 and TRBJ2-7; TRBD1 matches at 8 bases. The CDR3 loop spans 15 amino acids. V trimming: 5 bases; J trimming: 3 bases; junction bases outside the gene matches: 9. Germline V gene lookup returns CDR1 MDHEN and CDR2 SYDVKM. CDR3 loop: CASSTAGTGGYEQYF. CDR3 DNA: TGTGCCAGCAGTACGGCAGGGACAGGAGGCTACGAGCAGTACTTC.

The CDR3 protein is CASSLSGFGSGGSNEQFF. CDR3 coding DNA: TGTGCCAGCAGCTTATCAGGGTTCGGAAGTGGTGGGAGCAATGAGCAGTTCTTC. The chain carries TRBV11-3 and TRBJ2-1, with D possibly being TRBD1 or TRBD2 (5 bases each). Trimming cost V 2 bases and J 6 bases, with 23 bases left between them. CDR3 length: 18 residues. Germline CDR1 is SGHNT and CDR2 is YENEEA. Complete variable domain (other parts from reference TRBV11-3 and TRBJ2-1): EAGVVQSPRYKIIEKKQPVAFWCNPISGHNTLYWYLQNLGQGPELLIRYENEEAVDDSQLPKDRFSAERLKGVDSTLKIQPAELGDSAVYLCASSLSGFGSGGSNEQFFGPGTRLTVL.

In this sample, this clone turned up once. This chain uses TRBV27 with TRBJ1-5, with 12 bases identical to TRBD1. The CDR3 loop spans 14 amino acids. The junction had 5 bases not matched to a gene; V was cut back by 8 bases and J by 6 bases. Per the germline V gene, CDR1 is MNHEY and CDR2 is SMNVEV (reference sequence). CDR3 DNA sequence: TGTGCCAGCCAGGGACAGGGGGCCACTCAGCCCCAGCATTTT. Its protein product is CASQGQGATQPQHF.